Described below is a single T cell receptor (beta chain) sequence and its context. The sample is drawn from a study of blood T cell dynamics during melanoma immunotherapy. Using immunoSEQ multiplex PCR, the repertoire was profiled, and TCRdb retains in-frame clones only, with some absent. The repertoire holds 14,000 or so clones, with 85% to 90% as singletons. The time point: pre-treatment baseline. One draw preceded checkpoint blockade; another followed its first cycle at week 3. Response was assessed by RECIST 1.1 at 12 weeks, except a couple of rapid progressors. With 0 bases removed from V and 7 bases from J, the gap between germline ends came to 12 bases. Germline V lookup: CDR1 MGHRA, CDR2 YSYEKL. The length of the CDR3 is 14 residues.

Sequenced material: blood, taken from a patient treated with checkpoint blockade. The receptor was isolated from a human donor with melanoma. The V call is TRBV4-1, the J call TRBJ1-2, with a possible D match to TRBD1 (5 bases). DNA for the CDR3: TGCGCCAGCAGCCAAGATCCCGGGACGATTGGCTACACCTTC. As protein: CASSQDPGTIGYTF.